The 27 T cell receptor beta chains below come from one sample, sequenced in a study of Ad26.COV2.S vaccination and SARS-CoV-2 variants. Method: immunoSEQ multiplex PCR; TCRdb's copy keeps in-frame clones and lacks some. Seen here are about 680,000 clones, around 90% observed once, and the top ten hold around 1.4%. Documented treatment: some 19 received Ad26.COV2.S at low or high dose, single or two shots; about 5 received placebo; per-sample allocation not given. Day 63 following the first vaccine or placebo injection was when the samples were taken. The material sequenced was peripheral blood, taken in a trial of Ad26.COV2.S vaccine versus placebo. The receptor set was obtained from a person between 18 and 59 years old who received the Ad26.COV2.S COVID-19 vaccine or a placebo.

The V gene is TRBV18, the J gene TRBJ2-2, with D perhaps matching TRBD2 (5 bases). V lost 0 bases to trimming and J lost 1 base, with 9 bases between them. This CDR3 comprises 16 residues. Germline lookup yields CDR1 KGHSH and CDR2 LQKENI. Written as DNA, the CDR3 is TGTGCCAGCTCACCACCGCGAGGGTGGAACACCGGGGAGCTGTTTTTT. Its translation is CASSPPRGWNTGELFF. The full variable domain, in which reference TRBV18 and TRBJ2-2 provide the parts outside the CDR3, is NAGVMQNPRHLVRRRGQEARLRCSPMKGHSHVYWYRQLPEEGLKFMVYLQKENIIDESGMPKERFSAEFPKEGPSILRIQQVVRGDSAAYFCASSPPRGWNTGELFFGEGSRLTVL.

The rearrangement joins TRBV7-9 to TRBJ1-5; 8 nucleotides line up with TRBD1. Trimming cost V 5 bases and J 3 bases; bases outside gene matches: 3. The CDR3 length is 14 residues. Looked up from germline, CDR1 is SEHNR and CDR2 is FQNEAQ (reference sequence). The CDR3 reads CASSGTGYNQPQHF. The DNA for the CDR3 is TGTGCCAGCAGCGGGACAGGATACAATCAGCCCCAGCATTTT. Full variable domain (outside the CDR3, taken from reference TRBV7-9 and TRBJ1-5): DTGVSQNPRHKITKRGQNVTFRCDPISEHNRLYWYRQTLGQGPEFLTYFQNEAQLEKSRLLSDRFSAERPKGSFSTLEIQRTEQGDSAMYLCASSGTGYNQPQHFGDGTRLSIL.

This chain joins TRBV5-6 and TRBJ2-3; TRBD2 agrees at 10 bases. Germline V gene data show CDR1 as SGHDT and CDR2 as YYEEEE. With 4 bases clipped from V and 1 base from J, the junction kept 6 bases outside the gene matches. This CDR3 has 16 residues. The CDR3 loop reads CASSTSTSGRTDTQYF. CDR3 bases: TGTGCCAGCAGCACTTCGACTAGCGGGCGCACAGATACGCAGTATTTT.

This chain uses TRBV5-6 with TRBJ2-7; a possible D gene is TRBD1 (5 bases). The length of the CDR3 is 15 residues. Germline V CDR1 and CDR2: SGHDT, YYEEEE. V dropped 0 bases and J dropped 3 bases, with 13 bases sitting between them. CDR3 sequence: CASSLGGLGYYEQYF. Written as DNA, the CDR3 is TGTGCCAGCAGCTTGGGGGGCTTGGGATACTACGAGCAGTACTTC.

DNA of the CDR3: TGTGCCAGCAGGGCAGGGAACTATGGCTACACCTTC. This encodes CASRAGNYGYTF. The rearrangement joins TRBV2 to TRBJ1-2, with D possibly matching TRBD1 (5 bases). The CDR3 runs 12 residues. CDR1 is SNHLY and CDR2 is FYNNEI in the germline V gene. V was pared by 6 bases and J by 2 bases, with 7 bases between.

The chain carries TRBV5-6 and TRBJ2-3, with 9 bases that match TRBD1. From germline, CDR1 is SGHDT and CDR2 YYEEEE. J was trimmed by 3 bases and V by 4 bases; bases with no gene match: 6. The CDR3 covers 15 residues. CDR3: CASSTGTGRTDTQYF. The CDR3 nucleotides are TGTGCCAGCAGCACCGGGACAGGGAGGACAGATACGCAGTATTTT.

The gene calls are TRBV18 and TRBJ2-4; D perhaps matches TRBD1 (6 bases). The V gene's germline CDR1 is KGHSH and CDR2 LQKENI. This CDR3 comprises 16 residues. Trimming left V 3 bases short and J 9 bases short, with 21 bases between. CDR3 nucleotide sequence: TGTGCCAGCTCACCTCCGACGCAGGGGACCTTGGGCATTCAGTACTTC. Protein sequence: CASSPPTQGTLGIQYF. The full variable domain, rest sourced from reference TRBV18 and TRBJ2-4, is NAGVMQNPRHLVRRRGQEARLRCSPMKGHSHVYWYRQLPEEGLKFMVYLQKENIIDESGMPKERFSAEFPKEGPSILRIQQVVRGDSAAYFCASSPPTQGTLGIQYFGAGTRLSVL.

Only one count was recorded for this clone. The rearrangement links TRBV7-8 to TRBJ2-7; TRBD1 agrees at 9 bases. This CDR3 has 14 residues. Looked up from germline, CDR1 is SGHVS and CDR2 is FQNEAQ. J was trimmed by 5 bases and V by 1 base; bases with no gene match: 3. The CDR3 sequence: CASSLGRTGDEQYF. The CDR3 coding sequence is TGTGCCAGCAGCTTAGGGAGGACAGGGGACGAGCAGTACTTC.

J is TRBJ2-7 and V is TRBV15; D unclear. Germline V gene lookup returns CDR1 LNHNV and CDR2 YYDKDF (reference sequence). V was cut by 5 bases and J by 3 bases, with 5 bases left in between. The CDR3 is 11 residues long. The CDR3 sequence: CATSDNYEQYF. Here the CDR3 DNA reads TGTGCCACCAGCGACAACTACGAGCAGTACTTC. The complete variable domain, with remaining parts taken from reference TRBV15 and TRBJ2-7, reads DAMVIQNPRYQVTQFGKPVTLSCSQTLNHNVMYWYQQKSSQAPKLLFHYYDKDFNNEADTPDNFQSRRPNTSFCFLDIRSPGLGDTAMYLCATSDNYEQYFGPGTRLTVT.

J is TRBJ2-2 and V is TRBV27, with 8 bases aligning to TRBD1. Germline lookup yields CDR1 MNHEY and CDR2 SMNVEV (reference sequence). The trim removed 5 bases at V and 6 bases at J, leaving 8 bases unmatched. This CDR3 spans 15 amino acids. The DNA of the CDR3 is TGTGCCAGCAGTCCGCTGCACAGGGGGGCCGGGGAGCTGTTTTTT. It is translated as CASSPLHRGAGELFF.

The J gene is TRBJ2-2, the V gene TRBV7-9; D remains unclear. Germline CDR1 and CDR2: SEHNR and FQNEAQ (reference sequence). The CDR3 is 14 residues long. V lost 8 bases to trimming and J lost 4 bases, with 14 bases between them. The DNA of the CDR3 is TGTGCCAGCCCCCTAGACCAACCCACCGGGGAGCTGTTTTTT. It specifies CASPLDQPTGELFF.

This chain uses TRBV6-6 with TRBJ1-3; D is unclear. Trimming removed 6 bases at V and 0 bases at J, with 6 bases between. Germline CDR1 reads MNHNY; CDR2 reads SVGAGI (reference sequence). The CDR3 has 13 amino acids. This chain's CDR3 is CASRSNSGNTIYF. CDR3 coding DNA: TGTGCCAGCAGGTCGAACTCTGGAAACACCATATATTTT.

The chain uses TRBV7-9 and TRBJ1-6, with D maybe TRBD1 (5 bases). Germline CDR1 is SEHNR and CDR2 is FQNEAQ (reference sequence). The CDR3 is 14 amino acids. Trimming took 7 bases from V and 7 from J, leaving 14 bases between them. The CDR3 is CASNEGPGNSPLHF. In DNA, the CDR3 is TGTGCCAGCAACGAGGGCCCAGGGAATTCACCCCTCCACTTT.

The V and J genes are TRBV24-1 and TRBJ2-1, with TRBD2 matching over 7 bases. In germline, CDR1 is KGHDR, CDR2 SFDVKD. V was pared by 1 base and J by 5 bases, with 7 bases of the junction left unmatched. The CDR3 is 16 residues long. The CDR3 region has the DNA TGTGCCACCAGTGATTTACGCGGGAGCCCCCACAATGAGCAGTTCTTC. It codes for CATSDLRGSPHNEQFF.

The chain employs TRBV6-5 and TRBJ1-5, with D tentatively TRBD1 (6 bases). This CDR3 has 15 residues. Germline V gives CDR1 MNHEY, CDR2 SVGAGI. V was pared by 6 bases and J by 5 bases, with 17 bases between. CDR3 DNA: TGTGCCAGCAGACCTATTACAGGGTGGGATCAGCCCCAGCATTTT. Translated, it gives CASRPITGWDQPQHF.

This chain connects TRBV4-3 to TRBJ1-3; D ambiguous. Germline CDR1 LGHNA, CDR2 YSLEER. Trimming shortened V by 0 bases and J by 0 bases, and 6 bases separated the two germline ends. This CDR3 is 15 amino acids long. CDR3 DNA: TGCGCCAGCAGCCAAGACCGTAGCTCTGGAAACACCATATATTTT. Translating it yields CASSQDRSSGNTIYF.

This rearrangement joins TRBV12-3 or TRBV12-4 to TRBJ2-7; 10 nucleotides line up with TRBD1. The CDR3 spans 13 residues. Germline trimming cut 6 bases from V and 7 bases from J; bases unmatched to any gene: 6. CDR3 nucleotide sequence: TGTGCCAGCAGCCTAGGACAGGGGGGGGAGCAGTACTTC. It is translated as CASSLGQGGEQYF.

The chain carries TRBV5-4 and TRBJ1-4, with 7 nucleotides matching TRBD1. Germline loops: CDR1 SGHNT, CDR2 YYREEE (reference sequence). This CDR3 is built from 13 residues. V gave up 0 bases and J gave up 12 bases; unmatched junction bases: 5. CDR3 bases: TGTGCCAGCAGCTTGGAAAACAGGGGAGAACTGTTTTTT. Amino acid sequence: CASSLENRGELFF. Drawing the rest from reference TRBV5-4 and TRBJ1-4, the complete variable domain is ETGVTQSPTHLIKTRGQQVTLRCSSQSGHNTVSWYQQALGQGPQFIFQYYREEENGRGNFPPRFSGLQFPNYSSELNVNALELDDSALYLCASSLENRGELFFGSGTQLSVL.

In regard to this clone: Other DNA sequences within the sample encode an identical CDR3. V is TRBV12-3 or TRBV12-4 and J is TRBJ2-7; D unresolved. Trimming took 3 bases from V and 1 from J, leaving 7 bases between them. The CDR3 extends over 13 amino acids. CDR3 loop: CASSFGYSYEQYF. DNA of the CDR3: TGTGCCAGCAGTTTCGGGTATTCCTACGAGCAGTACTTC.

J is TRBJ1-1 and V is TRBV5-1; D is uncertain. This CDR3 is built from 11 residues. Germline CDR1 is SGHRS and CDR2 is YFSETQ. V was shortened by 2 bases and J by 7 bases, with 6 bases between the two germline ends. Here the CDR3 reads CASSLGLEAFF. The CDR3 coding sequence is TGCGCCAGCAGCTTAGGACTTGAAGCTTTCTTT.

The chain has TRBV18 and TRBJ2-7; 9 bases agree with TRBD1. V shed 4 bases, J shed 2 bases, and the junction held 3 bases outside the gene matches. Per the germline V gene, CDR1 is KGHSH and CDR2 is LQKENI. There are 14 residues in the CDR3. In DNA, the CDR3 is TGTGCCAGCTCACTACGGGACAGGGCCTACGAGCAGTACTTC. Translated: CASSLRDRAYEQYF.

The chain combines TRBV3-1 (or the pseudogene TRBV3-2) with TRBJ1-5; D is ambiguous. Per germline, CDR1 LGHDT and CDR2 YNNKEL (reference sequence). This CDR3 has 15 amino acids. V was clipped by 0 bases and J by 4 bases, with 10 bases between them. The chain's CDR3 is CASSQDLQENQPQHF. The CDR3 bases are TGTGCCAGCAGCCAAGATCTCCAGGAGAATCAGCCCCAGCATTTT.

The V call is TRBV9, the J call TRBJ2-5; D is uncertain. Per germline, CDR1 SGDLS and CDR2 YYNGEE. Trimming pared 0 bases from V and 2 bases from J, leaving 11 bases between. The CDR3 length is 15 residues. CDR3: CASSVGRGLQETQYF. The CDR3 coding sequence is TGTGCCAGCAGCGTAGGTCGCGGCCTACAAGAGACCCAGTACTTC.

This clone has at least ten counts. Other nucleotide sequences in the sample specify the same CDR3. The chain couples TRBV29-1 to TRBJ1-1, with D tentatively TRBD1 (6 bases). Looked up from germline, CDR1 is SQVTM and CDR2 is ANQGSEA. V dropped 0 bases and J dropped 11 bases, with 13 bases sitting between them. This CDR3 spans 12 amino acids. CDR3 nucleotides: TGCAGCGTTGAAGATCAAGCAGGGGTGGCTTTCTTT. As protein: CSVEDQAGVAFF. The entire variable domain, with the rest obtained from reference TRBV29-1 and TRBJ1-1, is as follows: SAVISQKPSRDICQRGTSLTIQCQVDSQVTMMFWYRQQPGQSLTLIATANQGSEATYESGFVIDKFPISRPNLTFSTLTVSNMSPEDSSIYLCSVEDQAGVAFFGQGTRLTVV.

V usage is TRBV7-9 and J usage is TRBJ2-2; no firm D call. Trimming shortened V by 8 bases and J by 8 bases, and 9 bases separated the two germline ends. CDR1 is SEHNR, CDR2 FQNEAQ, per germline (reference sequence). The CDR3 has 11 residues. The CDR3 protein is CASRKKGELFF. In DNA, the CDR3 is TGTGCCAGCCGAAAGAAGGGGGAGCTGTTTTTT.

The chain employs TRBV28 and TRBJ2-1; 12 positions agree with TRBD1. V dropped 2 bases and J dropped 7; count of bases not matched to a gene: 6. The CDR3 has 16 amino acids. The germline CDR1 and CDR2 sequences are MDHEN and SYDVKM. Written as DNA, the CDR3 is TGTGCCAGCAGTTTAGGATGGGGACAGGGGGCGAATGAGCAGTTCTTC. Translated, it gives CASSLGWGQGANEQFF.

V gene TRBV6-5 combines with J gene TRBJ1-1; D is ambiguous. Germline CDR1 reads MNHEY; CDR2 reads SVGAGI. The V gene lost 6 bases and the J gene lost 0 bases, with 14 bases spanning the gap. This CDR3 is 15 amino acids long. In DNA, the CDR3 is TGTGCCAGCAGACGTCAACTAGTATTGAACACTGAAGCTTTCTTT. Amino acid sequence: CASRRQLVLNTEAFF.